These 17 T cell receptor beta chains were all obtained from the same sample, sequenced in a study of post-analysis software for immune sequencing data. Tagging with unique molecular identifiers was a feature of the TCR beta cDNA libraries. From the PCR reads, TCRdb called clonotypes with MiXCR, one entry per CDR3 protein. The table includes about 810,000 distinct CDR3 sequences, around 53% detected once. These receptors' antigens are unknown. Findings of the study overall: Five TRBV segments appeared more often in patients than in controls, and TRBV5-6, TRBV5-1 and TRBV20-1 were among these.

The sample comprised blood. The receptor source for this set is a girl aged 10 to 17 with multiple sclerosis.

CDR3: CASSPVHTDTQYF. The DNA for the CDR3 is TGTGCCAGCAGCCCCGTCCACACAGATACGCAGTATTTT. The J gene is TRBJ2-3, the V gene TRBV7-3; D gene ambiguous. The V gene lost 5 bases and the J gene lost 2 bases, with 8 bases spanning the gap. The CDR3 length is 13 residues. CDR1 SGHTA and CDR2 FQGTGA come from the germline V gene.

The chain couples TRBV5-1 to TRBJ2-1, with 8 bases that match TRBD2. The CDR3 has 16 residues. Unmatched junction bases numbered 5, after V lost 3 bases and J lost 0 bases. Germline CDR1 is SGHRS and CDR2 is YFSETQ. CDR3 sequence reads: CASSCSGTSSYNEQFF. The CDR3 DNA follows: TGCGCCAGCAGCTGCAGCGGGACTAGCTCCTACAATGAGCAGTTCTTC.

This clonotype has a single count. The V and J genes are TRBV20-1 and TRBJ2-1; D is ambiguous. There are 13 residues in the CDR3. Per the germline V gene, CDR1 is DFQATT and CDR2 is SNEGSKA (reference sequence). V lost 4 bases and J 6 bases, leaving 13 bases between the germline ends. CDR3 coding DNA: TGCAGTGCTACAGGTTTAGGTCGCAATGAGCAGTTCTTC. This translates into CSATGLGRNEQFF.

In this sample, this clonotype turned up a few times. V usage is TRBV12-3 or TRBV12-4 and J usage is TRBJ1-3; weak D call: TRBD1 (5 bases). V was cut by 7 bases and J by 5 bases, with 24 bases left in between. The CDR3 runs to 17 residues. The CDR3 region is CASTREVGLGARNTIYF. In nucleotides, the CDR3 is TGTGCCAGCACCCGTGAGGTGGGGCTAGGGGCGAGAAACACCATATATTTT.

The chain employs TRBV20-1 and TRBJ2-4, with TRBD2 matching over 12 bases. The J call may not be correct, given that the DNA end is closer to TRBJ2-7. Germline-derived CDR1 and CDR2 are DFQATT and SNEGSKA (reference sequence). The CDR3 extends over 15 amino acids. DNA of the CDR3: TGCAGTGCTAGATCCGGACTAGCGGGAACCTACGAGCAGTACTTC. Its translation is CSARSGLAGTYEQYF.

This clonotype was counted between two and nine times. This sequence joins TRBV29-1 and TRBJ1-1; D is unclear. The CDR3 runs to 11 residues. CDR1 SQVTM and CDR2 ANQGSEA come from the germline V gene. Deletions cut 0 bases from V and 9 bases from J, with 8 bases between. Here the CDR3 reads CSVEETRQAFF. The CDR3 bases are TGCAGCGTTGAAGAAACCCGACAAGCTTTCTTT.

This clonotype has a handful of counts. The chain employs TRBV7-2 and TRBJ2-1; D unresolved. Looked up from germline, CDR1 is SGHTA and CDR2 is FQGNSA. The CDR3 is 13 amino acids. Trimming stripped 2 bases from V and 6 bases from J, with 8 bases between. The CDR3 DNA sequence: TGTGCCAGCAGCTTAAGGTGGATCAATGAGCAGTTCTTC. Its translation: CASSLRWINEQFF. The variable domain in full, completed from reference TRBV7-2 and TRBJ2-1, reads GAGVSQSPSNKVTEKGKDVELRCDPISGHTALYWYRQSLGQGLEFLIYFQGNSAPDKSGLPSDRFSAERTGGSVSTLTIQRTQQEDSAVYLCASSLRWINEQFFGPGTRLTVL.

In its sample, this clonotype was seen many times. V and J are TRBV12-3 or TRBV12-4 and TRBJ2-4, with unresolved D. The CDR3 is 15 amino acids. Trimming pared 8 bases from V and 1 base from J, leaving 15 bases between. The CDR3 loop is CASGRQTGAKNIQYF. The CDR3 DNA sequence: TGTGCCAGCGGACGGCAAACCGGGGCCAAAAACATTCAGTACTTC.

The chain carries TRBV20-1 and TRBJ2-5; 12 positions match TRBD2. The J call is uncertain, as TRBJ2-7 better fits the DNA end. This CDR3 has 14 amino acids. Germline values: CDR1 DFQATT, CDR2 SNEGSKA (reference sequence). The CDR3 loop reads CSAVGLAGKNEQYF. The CDR3 DNA follows: TGCAGTGCCGTAGGACTAGCGGGGAAGAACGAGCAGTACTTC.

This clonotype occurred a few times. The chain combines TRBV5-1 with TRBJ1-2; D is possibly TRBD1 (6 bases). CDR1 and CDR2 from the germline V gene are SGHRS and YFSETQ. The V and J ends lost 4 bases and 8 bases respectively, with 18 bases between them. The CDR3 covers 14 residues. Written as DNA, the CDR3 is TGCGCCAGCAGCCCTAGGACAGAGAAGGACGGCTACACCTTC. Its translation: CASSPRTEKDGYTF.

Of note for this clonotype: The junction shows a germline mismatch at one end, possibly a read error. The chain joins TRBV6-1 to TRBJ2-7; 8 nucleotides line up with TRBD2. The DNA end lines up better with TRBJ2-1; the J call may be wrong. The CDR3 extends over 13 amino acids. Germline assignment: CDR1 MNHNS and CDR2 SASEGT. CDR3 nucleotides: TGTGACAGCCAACTAGCGGACTACAATGAGCAGTTCTTC. It codes for CDSQLADYNEQFF.

This clonotype has only a few counts. The chain recombines TRBV20-1 with TRBJ2-7; 7 positions agree with TRBD2. Germline CDR1 reads DFQATT; CDR2 reads SNEGSKA (reference sequence). After removal of 0 bases from V and 4 bases from J, the junction contained 6 bases not matched to a gene. The CDR3 covers 14 residues. CDR3 DNA: TGCAGTGCTAGAGATCCCGGGGGGTTATACGAGCAGTACTTC. Encoded protein: CSARDPGGLYEQYF.

CDR3 sequence reads: CASSYIGAGTDTQYF. The CDR3 DNA sequence: TGTGCCAGCAGTTACATTGGGGCCGGTACAGATACGCAGTATTTT. V usage is TRBV6-5 and J usage is TRBJ2-3; weak D call: TRBD1 (5 bases). The ends were cut back, 2 bases at V and 3 bases at J, with 12 bases in the middle. The germline gives CDR1 MNHEY, CDR2 SVGAGI. This CDR3 comprises 15 residues.

The chain couples TRBV6-4 to TRBJ2-3, with no clear D. Trimming removed 0 bases from V and 3 bases from J, with 7 bases in between. Germline V gives CDR1 MRHNA, CDR2 SNTAGT. This CDR3 is built from 14 residues. The CDR3 region is CASSDSPGTDTQYF. CDR3 DNA sequence: TGTGCCAGCAGTGACTCTCCGGGTACAGATACGCAGTATTTT.

The chain joins TRBV6-5 to TRBJ2-7; D is uncertain. CDR3 size: 15 residues. Trimming removed 1 base at V and 3 bases at J, with 13 bases between. The germline gives CDR1 MNHEY, CDR2 SVGAGI. The CDR3 DNA reads TGTGCCAGCAGTTACTTTCCTAGAAACTACTACGAGCAGTACTTC. Protein: CASSYFPRNYYEQYF.

The CDR3 region has the DNA TGTGCCAGCAGTTTAGCGCGGACAGATGGGGAGACCCAGTACTTC. It translates to CASSLARTDGETQYF. V gene TRBV12-3 or TRBV12-4 combines with J gene TRBJ2-7; TRBD1 is a possible D gene (6 bases). The last part of the DNA fits TRBJ2-5 better; the J call may be wrong. CDR3 length: 15 amino acids.

This clonotype was observed a handful of times. The chain links TRBV6-5 to TRBJ2-4; 13 bases agree with TRBD2. The last part of the DNA fits TRBJ2-7 better; the J call may be wrong. CDR1 is MNHEY and CDR2 is SVGAGI in the germline V gene. The CDR3 extends over 17 amino acids. CDR3 loop: CASSYLRRTSGSYEQYF. CDR3 nucleotide sequence: TGTGCCAGCAGTTACCTCCGACGGACTAGCGGGAGCTACGAGCAGTACTTC.